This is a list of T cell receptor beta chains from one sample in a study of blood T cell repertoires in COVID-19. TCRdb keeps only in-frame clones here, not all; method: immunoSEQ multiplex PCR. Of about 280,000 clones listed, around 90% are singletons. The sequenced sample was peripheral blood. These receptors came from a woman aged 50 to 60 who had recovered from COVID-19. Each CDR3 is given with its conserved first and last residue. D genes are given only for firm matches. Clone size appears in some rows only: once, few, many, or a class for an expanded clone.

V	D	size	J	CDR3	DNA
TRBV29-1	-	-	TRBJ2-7	CSVQDVDRTAYF	TGCAGCGTCCAAGACGTTGACAGGACCGCGTACTTC
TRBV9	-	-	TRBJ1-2	CASSGGDYGYTF	TGTGCCAGCAGCGGGGGGGACTATGGCTACACCTTC
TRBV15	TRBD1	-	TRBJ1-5	CATSREGGMGNQPQHF	TGTGCCACCAGCAGAGAAGGGGGCATGGGCAATCAGCCCCAGCATTTT
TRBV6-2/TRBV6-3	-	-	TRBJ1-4	CASSSPKEADNEKLFF	TGTGCCAGCAGTTCGCCGAAGGAGGCGGACAATGAAAAACTGTTTTTT
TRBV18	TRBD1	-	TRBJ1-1	CASSLRTGGGTEAFF	TGTGCCAGCTCACTTCGGACAGGGGGCGGCACTGAAGCTTTCTTT
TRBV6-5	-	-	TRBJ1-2	CASSPQEIYGYTF	TGTGCCAGCAGCCCCCAGGAAATCTATGGCTACACCTTC
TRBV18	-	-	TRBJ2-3	CASSAGRGNTDTQYF	TGTGCCAGCTCAGCTGGGAGAGGGAACACAGATACGCAGTATTTT
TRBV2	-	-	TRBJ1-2	CASSEAGLGGYGYTF	TGTGCCAGCAGTGAAGCAGGGTTAGGGGGCTATGGCTACACCTTC
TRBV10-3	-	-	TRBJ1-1	CAISGPEAEAFF	TGTGCCATCAGTGGCCCTGAGGCTGAAGCTTTCTTT
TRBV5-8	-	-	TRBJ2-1	CASSTSRESLPRDEQFF	TGTGCCAGCAGCACCTCCCGAGAGAGTCTGCCCCGTGATGAGCAGTTCTTC
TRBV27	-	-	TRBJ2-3	CASSLGGARADTQYF	TGTGCCAGCAGTTTAGGGGGGGCTAGGGCAGATACGCAGTATTTT
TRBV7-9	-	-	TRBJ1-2	CASSLALRVSSYGYTF	TGTGCCAGCAGCTTAGCCCTCAGGGTTAGCTCCTATGGCTACACCTTC
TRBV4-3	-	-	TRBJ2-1	CASSQDPGLGAEQFF	TGCGCCAGCAGCCAAGATCCAGGGTTGGGCGCTGAGCAGTTCTTC
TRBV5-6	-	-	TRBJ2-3	CASSLIHGYTDTQYF	TGTGCCAGCAGCTTGATTCACGGGTACACAGATACGCAGTATTTT
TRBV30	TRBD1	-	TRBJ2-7	CAQGVLYEQYF	TGTGCCCAGGGGGTTCTCTACGAGCAGTACTTC
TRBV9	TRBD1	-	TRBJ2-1	CASSPRDRGILEQFF	TGTGCCAGCAGCCCACGGGACAGGGGGATCCTCGAGCAGTTCTTC
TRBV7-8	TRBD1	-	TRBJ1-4	CASSGDRAREKLFF	TGTGCCAGCAGCGGCGACAGGGCTCGTGAAAAACTGTTTTTT
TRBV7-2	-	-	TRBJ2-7	CASSLDISASYEQYF	TGTGCCAGCAGCTTAGATATTAGCGCCTCCTACGAGCAGTACTTC
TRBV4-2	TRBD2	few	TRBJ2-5	CASSPGTSNHQETQYF	TGTGCCAGCAGCCCAGGGACTAGCAACCACCAAGAGACCCAGTACTTC
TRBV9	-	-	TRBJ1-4	CASSPGPLRPEKLFF	TGTGCCAGCAGTCCAGGTCCTCTTCGTCCTGAAAAACTGTTTTTT
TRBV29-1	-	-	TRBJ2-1	CSVEGLDSNEQFF	TGCAGCGTTGAGGGTCTCGACAGCAATGAGCAGTTCTTC
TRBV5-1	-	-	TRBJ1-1	CASRGSEGTEAFF	TGCGCCAGCAGAGGTAGCGAGGGCACTGAAGCTTTCTTT
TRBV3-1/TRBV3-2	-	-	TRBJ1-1	CASSQETGYRTEAFF	TGTGCCAGCAGCCAAGAGACAGGTTACCGCACTGAAGCTTTCTTT
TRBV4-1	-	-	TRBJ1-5	CASSQITGPRNQPQHF	TGCGCCAGCAGCCAGATTACAGGGCCTCGCAATCAGCCCCAGCATTTT
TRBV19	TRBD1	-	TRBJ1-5	CASSIGQGDFQPQHF	TGTGCCAGTAGTATCGGACAGGGGGATTTTCAGCCCCAGCATTTT
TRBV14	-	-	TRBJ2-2	CASSRDLVTGELFF	TGTGCCAGCAGCCGGGACTTGGTCACCGGGGAGCTGTTTTTT
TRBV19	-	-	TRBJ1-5	CASSDIYSNQPQHF	TGTGCCAGTAGCGACATTTATAGCAATCAGCCCCAGCATTTT
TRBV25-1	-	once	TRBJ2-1	CASSEFGSNEQFF	TGTGCCAGCAGTGAATTTGGTAGCAATGAGCAGTTCTTC
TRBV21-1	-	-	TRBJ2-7	CASTGSGVAGPFRHYEQYF	TGTGCCAGCACCGGATCAGGAGTAGCGGGACCCTTTAGACACTACGAGCAGTACTTC
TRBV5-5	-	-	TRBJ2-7	CASSLRGSSPGEQYF	TGTGCCAGCAGCTTGCGTGGCAGCTCGCCGGGGGAGCAGTACTTC
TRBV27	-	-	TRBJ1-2	CASSSSWAPYGYTF	TGTGCCAGCAGTTCTTCCTGGGCCCCCTATGGCTACACCTTC
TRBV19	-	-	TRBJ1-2	CASTQRGGVGYGYTF	TGTGCCAGTACCCAGAGGGGGGGAGTCGGCTATGGCTACACCTTC
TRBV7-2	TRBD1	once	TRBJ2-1	CASSLVRDRFPNEQFF	TGTGCCAGCAGCTTAGTCCGGGACAGGTTTCCCAATGAGCAGTTCTTC
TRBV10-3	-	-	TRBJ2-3	CAINPQEVTSTDTQYF	TGTGCCATCAACCCCCAAGAGGTAACGAGCACAGATACGCAGTATTTT
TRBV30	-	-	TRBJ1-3	CAWSPGSGNTIYF	TGTGCCTGGAGTCCAGGCTCTGGAAACACCATATATTTT
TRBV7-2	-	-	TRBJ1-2	CASSLHRENYGYTF	TGTGCCAGCAGCTTACACAGGGAAAACTATGGCTACACCTTC
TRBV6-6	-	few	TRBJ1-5	CASSDTGREPQHF	TGTGCCAGCAGTGATACAGGGCGGGAGCCCCAGCATTTT
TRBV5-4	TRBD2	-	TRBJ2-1	CASSLSPSGRSEQFF	TGTGCCAGCAGCTTGAGCCCTAGCGGGAGAAGTGAGCAGTTCTTC
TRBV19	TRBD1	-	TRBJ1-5	CASSLYTGGGNQPQHF	TGTGCCAGTAGTCTGTATACAGGGGGAGGCAATCAGCCCCAGCATTTT
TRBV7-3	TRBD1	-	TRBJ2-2	CASSLTGQGKTGELFF	TGTGCCAGCAGCTTAACGGGACAGGGGAAGACCGGGGAGCTGTTTTTT
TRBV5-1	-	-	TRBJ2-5	CASSLGLAQETQYF	TGCGCCAGCAGCTTGGGGCTAGCTCAAGAGACCCAGTACTTC
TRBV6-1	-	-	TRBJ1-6	CASSDFGGAENSPLHF	TGTGCCAGCAGTGATTTTGGGGGCGCGGAGAATTCACCCCTCCACTTT
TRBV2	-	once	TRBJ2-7	CASRYRTLYEQYF	TGTGCCAGCAGGTACAGGACACTCTACGAGCAGTACTTC
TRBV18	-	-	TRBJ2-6	CASSPFRQALSGANVLTF	TGTGCCAGCTCACCATTTAGACAGGCCCTCTCTGGGGCCAACGTCCTGACTTTC
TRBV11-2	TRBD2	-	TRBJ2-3	CASSAIAGGSDTQYF	TGTGCCAGCAGCGCAATAGCGGGGGGCTCAGATACGCAGTATTTT
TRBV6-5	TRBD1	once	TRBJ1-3	CASGSGQVGNTIYF	TGTGCCAGTGGATCGGGACAGGTTGGGAACACCATATATTTT
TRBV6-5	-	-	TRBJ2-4	CASSSSEGWYKNIQYF	-
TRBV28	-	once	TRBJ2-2	CASVRAAGLTGELFF	TGTGCCAGCGTCAGGGCGGCGGGACTCACCGGGGAGCTGTTTTTT
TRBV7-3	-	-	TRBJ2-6	CASSSGMLGLVRAGANVLTF	TGTGCCAGCAGCTCAGGGATGTTGGGGCTGGTTCGGGCCGGGGCCAACGTCCTGACTTTC
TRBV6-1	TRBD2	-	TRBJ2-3	CASSEVVTSGRDTQYF	TGTGCCAGCAGTGAAGTAGTAACTAGCGGGAGAGATACGCAGTATTTT
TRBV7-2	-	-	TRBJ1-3	CASSAKLTAHGGNTIYF	TGTGCCAGCAGCGCGAAGCTGACAGCTCATGGGGGAAACACCATATATTTT
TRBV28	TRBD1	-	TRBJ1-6	CASSAPAGTGNSPLHF	TGTGCCAGCAGTGCCCCCGCCGGGACAGGGAACTCACCCCTCCACTTT
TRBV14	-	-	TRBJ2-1	CASSRRGLSYNEQFF	TGTGCCAGCAGCCGGCGGGGCCTCTCCTACAATGAGCAGTTCTTC
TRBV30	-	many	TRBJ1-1	CAWIQGPRAFF	TGTGCCTGGATCCAGGGCCCTCGAGCTTTCTTT
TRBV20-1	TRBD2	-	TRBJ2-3	CSASRGGMGTDTQYF	TGCAGTGCTAGTCGGGGGGGCATGGGCACAGATACGCAGTATTTT
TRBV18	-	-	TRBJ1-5	CASSPNNNQPQHF	TGTGCCAGCTCACCAAACAACAATCAGCCCCAGCATTTT
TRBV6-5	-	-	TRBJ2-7	CASSLLGSHEQYF	TGTGCCAGCAGCCTACTAGGGAGTCACGAGCAGTACTTC
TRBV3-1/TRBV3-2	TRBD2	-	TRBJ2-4	CASSQVAGAGKNIQYF	TGTGCCAGCAGCCAAGTAGCGGGGGCCGGGAAAAACATTCAGTACTTC
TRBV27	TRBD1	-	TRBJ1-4	CASTRTGRNEKLFF	TGTGCCAGCACCAGGACAGGGCGAAATGAAAAACTGTTTTTT
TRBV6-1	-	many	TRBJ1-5	CASSEGVGQPQHF	TGTGCCAGCAGTGAAGGAGTCGGTCAGCCCCAGCATTTT